The clone carrying this T cell receptor beta chain was seen at least ten times. Newly diagnosed patients aged 18 to 65 had hyperthyroidism of under 2 months' duration. Researchers took RNA transcripts and amplified the TCR beta CDR3 regions from them. When the TCR CDR3 underwent first-round RT-PCR, the HTBI primer set was used. TCRdb reprocessed the multiplex PCR reads with MiXCR, giving one entry per CDR3 protein. This table holds over 700,000 distinct CDR3 sequences, roughly 37% found once. The CDR3 covers 15 residues. The V segment lost 4 bases and the J segment 4 bases; nucleotides outside the gene matches: 3. CDR1 is LNHDA, CDR2 SQIVND, per germline (reference sequence). This sample is drawn from a study of T cells in Graves' hyperthyroidism and ophthalmopathy.

This chain links TRBV19 with TRBJ1-4; TRBD1 aligns across 10 bases. The source is a man younger than 35 with Graves' hyperthyroidism. The sequenced sample was blood. The CDR3 DNA sequence: TGTGCCAGTAGTACGGGACAGGGGTTTAATGAAAAACTGTTTTTT. Its translation is CASSTGQGFNEKLFF.